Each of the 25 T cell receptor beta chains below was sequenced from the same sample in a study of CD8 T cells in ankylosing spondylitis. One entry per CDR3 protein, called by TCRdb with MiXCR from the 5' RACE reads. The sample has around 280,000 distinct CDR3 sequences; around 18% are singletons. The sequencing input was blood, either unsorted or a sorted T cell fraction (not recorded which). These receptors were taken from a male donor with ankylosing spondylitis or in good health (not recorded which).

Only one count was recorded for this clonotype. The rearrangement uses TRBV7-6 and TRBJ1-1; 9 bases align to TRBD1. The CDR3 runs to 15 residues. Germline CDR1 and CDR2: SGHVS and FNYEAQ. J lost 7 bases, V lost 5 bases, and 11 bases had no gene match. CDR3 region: CASSATSGQGIEAFF. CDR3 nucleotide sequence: TGTGCCAGCAGCGCTACTAGCGGACAGGGGATTGAAGCTTTCTTT.

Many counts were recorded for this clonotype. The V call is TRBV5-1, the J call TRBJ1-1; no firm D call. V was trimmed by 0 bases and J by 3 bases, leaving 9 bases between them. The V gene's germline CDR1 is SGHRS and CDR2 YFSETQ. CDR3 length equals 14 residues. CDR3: CASSLAAGYTEAFF. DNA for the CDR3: TGCGCCAGCAGCTTGGCCGCCGGGTACACTGAAGCTTTCTTT.

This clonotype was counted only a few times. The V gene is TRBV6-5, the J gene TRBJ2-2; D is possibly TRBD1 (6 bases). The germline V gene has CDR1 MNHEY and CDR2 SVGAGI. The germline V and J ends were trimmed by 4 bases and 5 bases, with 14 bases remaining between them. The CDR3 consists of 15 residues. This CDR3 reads CASSSPGQNTGELFF. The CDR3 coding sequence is TGTGCCAGCAGTTCTCCGGGACAAAATACCGGGGAGCTGTTTTTT.

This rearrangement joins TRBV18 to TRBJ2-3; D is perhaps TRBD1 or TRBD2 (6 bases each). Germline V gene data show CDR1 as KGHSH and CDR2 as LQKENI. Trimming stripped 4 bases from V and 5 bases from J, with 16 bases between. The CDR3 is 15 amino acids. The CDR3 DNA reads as TGTGCCAGCTCACGTGTCGGGAGAGGGGGAGATACGCAGTATTTT. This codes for CASSRVGRGGDTQYF. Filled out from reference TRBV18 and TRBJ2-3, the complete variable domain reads NAGVMQNPRHLVRRRGQEARLRCSPMKGHSHVYWYRQLPEEGLKFMVYLQKENIIDESGMPKERFSAEFPKEGPSILRIQQVVRGDSAAYFCASSRVGRGGDTQYFGPGTRLTVL.

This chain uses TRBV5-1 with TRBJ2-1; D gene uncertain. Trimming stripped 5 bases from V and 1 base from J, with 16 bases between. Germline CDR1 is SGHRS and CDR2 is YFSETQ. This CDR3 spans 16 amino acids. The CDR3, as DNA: TGCGCCAGCAGGTTAACTCTTATCTCGTCCTACAATGAGCAGTTCTTC. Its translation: CASRLTLISSYNEQFF.

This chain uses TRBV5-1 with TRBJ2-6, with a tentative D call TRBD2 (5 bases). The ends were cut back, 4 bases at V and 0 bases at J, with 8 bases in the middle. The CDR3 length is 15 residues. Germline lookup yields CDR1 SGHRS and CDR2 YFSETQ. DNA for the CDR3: TGCGCCAGCAGCCCTGGGAGCTCTGGGGCCAACGTCCTGACTTTC. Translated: CASSPGSSGANVLTF. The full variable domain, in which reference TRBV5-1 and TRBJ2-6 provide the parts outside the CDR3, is KAGVTQTPRYLIKTRGQQVTLSCSPISGHRSVSWYQQTPGQGLQFLFEYFSETQRNKGNFPGRFSGRQFSNSRSEMNVSTLELGDSALYLCASSPGSSGANVLTFGAGSRLTVL.

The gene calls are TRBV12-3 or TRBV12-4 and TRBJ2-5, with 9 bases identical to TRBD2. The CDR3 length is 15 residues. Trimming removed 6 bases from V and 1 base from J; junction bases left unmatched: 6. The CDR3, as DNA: TGTGCCAGCAGCGATAGCGGGGGCTTCCAAGAGACCCAGTACTTC. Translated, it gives CASSDSGGFQETQYF.

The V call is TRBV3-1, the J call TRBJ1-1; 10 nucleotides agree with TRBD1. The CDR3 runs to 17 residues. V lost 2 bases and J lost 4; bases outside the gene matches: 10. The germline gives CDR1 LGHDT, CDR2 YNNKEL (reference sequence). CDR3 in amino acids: CASSQPGTGVSVTEAFF. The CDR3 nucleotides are TGTGCCAGCAGCCAACCCGGGACAGGGGTCTCGGTCACTGAAGCTTTCTTT.

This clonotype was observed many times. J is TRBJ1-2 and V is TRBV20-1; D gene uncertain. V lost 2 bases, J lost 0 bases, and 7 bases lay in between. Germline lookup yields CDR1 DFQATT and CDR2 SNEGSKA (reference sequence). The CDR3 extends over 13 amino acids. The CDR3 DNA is TGCAGTGCTAGACCGGGCGCTAACTATGGCTACACCTTC. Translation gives CSARPGANYGYTF.

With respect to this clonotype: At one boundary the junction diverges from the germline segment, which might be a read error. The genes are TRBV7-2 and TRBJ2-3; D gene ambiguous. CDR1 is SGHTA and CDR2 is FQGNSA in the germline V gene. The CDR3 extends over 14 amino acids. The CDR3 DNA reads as TGTGCCAGCAGCCCTGGGCAGCGCACAGATGCGCAGTATTTT. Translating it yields CASSPGQRTDAQYF.

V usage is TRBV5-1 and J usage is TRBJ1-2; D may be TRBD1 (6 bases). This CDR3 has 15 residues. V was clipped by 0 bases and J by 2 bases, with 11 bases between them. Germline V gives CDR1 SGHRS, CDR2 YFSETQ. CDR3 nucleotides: TGCGCCAGCAGCTTGGCGACAGGCGGAAACTATGGCTACACCTTC. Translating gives CASSLATGGNYGYTF.

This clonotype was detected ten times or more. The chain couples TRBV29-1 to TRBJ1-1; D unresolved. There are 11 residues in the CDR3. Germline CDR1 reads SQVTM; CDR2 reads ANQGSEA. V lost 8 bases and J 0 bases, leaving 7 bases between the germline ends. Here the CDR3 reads CSHRVNTEAFF. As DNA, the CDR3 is TGCAGCCACCGGGTGAACACTGAAGCTTTCTTT.

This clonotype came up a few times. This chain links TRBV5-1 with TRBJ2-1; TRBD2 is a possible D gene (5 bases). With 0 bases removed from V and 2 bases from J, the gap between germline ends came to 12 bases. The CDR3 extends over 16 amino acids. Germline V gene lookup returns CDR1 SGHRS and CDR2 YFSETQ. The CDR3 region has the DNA TGCGCCAGCAGCTTGGATGGGAGTCTAACCTACAATGAGCAGTTCTTC. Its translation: CASSLDGSLTYNEQFF.

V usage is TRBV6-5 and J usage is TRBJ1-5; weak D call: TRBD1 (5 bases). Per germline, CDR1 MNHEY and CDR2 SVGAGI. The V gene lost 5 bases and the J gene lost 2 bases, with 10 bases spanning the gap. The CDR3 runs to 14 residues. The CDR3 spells CASSTGLRNQPQHF. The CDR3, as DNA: TGTGCCAGCAGTACGGGACTCCGCAATCAGCCCCAGCATTTT.

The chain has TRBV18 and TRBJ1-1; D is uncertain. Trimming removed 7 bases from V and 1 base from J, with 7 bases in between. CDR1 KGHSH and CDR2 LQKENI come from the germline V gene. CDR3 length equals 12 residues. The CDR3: CASLRWNTEAFF. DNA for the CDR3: TGTGCCAGCTTGCGTTGGAACACTGAAGCTTTCTTT.

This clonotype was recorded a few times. Here the CDR3 DNA reads TGTGCCAGCAGTCGCCCGACAGGGGCAAACTATGGCTACACCTTC. Its protein is CASSRPTGANYGYTF. V gene TRBV12-3 or TRBV12-4 combines with J gene TRBJ1-2; 8 bases fit TRBD1. The CDR3 covers 15 residues. Unmatched junction bases numbered 7, after V lost 5 bases and J lost 2 bases.

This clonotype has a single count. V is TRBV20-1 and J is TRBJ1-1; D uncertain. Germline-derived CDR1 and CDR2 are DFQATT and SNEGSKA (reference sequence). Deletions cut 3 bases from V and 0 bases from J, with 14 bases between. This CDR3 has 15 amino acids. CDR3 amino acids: CSASSSQRLNTEAFF. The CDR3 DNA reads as TGCAGTGCTAGTTCCTCCCAGCGGCTGAACACTGAAGCTTTCTTT.

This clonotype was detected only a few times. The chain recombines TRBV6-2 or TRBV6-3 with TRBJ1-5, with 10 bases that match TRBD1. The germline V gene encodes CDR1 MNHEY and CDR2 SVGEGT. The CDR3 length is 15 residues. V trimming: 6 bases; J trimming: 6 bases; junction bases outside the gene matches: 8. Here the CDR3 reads CASRPRDRGIQPQHF. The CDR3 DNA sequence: TGTGCCAGCAGACCCCGGGACAGGGGAATTCAGCCCCAGCATTTT.

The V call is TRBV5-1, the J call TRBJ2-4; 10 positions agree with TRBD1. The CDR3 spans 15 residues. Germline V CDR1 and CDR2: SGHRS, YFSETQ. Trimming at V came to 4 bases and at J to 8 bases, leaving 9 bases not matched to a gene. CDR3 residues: CASSLNGQGVDIQYF. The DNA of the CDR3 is TGCGCCAGCAGCCTCAACGGACAGGGGGTTGACATTCAGTACTTC.

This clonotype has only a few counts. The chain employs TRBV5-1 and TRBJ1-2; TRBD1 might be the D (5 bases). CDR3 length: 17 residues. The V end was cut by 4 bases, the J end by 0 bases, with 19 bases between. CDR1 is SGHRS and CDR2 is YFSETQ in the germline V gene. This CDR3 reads CASSHGLSAGTNYGYTF. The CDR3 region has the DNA TGCGCCAGCAGCCATGGCCTCTCCGCAGGGACTAACTATGGCTACACCTTC.

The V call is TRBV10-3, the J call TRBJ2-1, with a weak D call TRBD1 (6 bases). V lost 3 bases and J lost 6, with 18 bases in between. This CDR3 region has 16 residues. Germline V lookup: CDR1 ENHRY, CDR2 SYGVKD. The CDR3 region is CAISDPEGVLSNEQFF. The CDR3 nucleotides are TGTGCCATCAGTGACCCTGAGGGGGTGTTGAGCAATGAGCAGTTCTTC.

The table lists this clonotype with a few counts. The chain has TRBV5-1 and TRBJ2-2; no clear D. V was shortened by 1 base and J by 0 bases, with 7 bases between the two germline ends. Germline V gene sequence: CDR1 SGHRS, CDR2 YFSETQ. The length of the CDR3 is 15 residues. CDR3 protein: CASSLMETNTGELFF. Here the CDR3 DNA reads TGCGCCAGCAGCTTGATGGAAACGAACACCGGGGAGCTGTTTTTT.

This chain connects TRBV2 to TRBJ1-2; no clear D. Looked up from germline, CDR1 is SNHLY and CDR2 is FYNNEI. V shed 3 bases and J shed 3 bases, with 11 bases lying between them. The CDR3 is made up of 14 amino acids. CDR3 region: CASSEFSGDYGYTF. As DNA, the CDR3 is TGTGCCAGCAGTGAGTTCAGCGGGGACTATGGCTACACCTTC. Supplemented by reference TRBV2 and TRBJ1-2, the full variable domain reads EPEVTQTPSHQVTQMGQEVILRCVPISNHLYFYWYRQILGQKVEFLVSFYNNEISEKSEIFDDQFSVERPDGSNFTLKIRSTKLEDSAMYFCASSEFSGDYGYTFGSGTRLTVV.

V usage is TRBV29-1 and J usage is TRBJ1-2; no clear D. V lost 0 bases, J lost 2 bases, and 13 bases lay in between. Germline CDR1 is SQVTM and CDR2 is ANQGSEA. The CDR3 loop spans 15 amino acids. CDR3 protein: CSVEDPVPGNYGYTF. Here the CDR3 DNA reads TGCAGCGTTGAAGATCCCGTCCCTGGCAACTATGGCTACACCTTC.

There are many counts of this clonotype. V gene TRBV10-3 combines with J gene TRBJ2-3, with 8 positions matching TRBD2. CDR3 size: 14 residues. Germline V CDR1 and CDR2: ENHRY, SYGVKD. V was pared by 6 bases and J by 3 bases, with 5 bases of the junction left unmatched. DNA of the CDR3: TGTGCCATCAGACCGGGACTAGAGACAGATACGCAGTATTTT. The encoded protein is CAIRPGLETDTQYF.